The 11 T cell receptor beta chains presented below share a single source sample, sequenced in a study of T cell repertoires in cytomegalovirus infection. MiXCR was run by TCRdb on the reads, yielding one entry per CDR3 protein. The data hold approximately 550,000 distinct CDR3 sequences, with approximately 15% observed a single time. Sample: CD8+ T cells from PBMCs. The receptors here all came from a human donor in good health (CMV status not recorded). Some clones in this sample may be carry-over from other donors' samples.

Of note for this clonotype: Since a much larger clone is just one base distant, this may be a read error. Given the absence of the conserved phenylalanine or tryptophan at the CDR3 end, a read error is likely. The chain carries TRBV7-4 and TRBJ2-1; D ambiguous. Trimming cost V 8 bases and J 0 bases, with 11 bases left between them. The CDR3 totals 14 residues. Germline V lookup: CDR1 SGHVT, CDR2 SQSDAQ. CDR3 sequence: CASPPDTSYNEQFL. DNA of the CDR3: TGTGCCAGCCCGCCCGACACCTCCTACAATGAGCAGTTCTTA.

At least ten counts were recorded for this clonotype. V usage is TRBV7-8 and J usage is TRBJ2-1, with TRBD1 identical over 7 bases. CDR1 is SGHVS, CDR2 FQNEAQ, per germline. CDR3 length: 14 residues. The V gene end was trimmed by 4 bases and the J gene end by 5 bases; junction bases not matched to a gene: 5. CDR3 nucleotides: TGTGCCAGCAGCTCGGGACAGCAAAACAATGAGCAGTTCTTC. Protein: CASSSGQQNNEQFF.

The sample holds many counts of this clonotype. The gene calls are TRBV10-3 and TRBJ2-3; D unresolved. This CDR3 is built from 13 residues. V was shortened by 6 bases and J by 2 bases, with 9 bases between the two germline ends. Germline V CDR1 and CDR2: ENHRY, SYGVKD. The CDR3 protein is CAISGRTTDTQYF. CDR3 coding DNA: TGTGCCATCAGCGGTCGGACCACAGATACGCAGTATTTT.

The genes are TRBV12-3 or TRBV12-4 and TRBJ2-1, with D maybe TRBD1 (6 bases). V was trimmed by 6 bases and J by 8 bases, leaving 17 bases between them. The CDR3 is 14 amino acids. This CDR3 reads CASSLDSLWDEQFF. CDR3 DNA: TGTGCCAGCAGCCTGGACAGTCTGTGGGATGAGCAGTTCTTC.

The sample holds many counts of this clonotype. V is TRBV12-3 or TRBV12-4 and J is TRBJ1-2; 7 bases match TRBD1. This CDR3 has 15 amino acids. The J segment lost 1 base and the V segment lost 3 bases, leaving 5 bases of the junction unmatched. CDR3: CASSFSTGYNYGYTF. The CDR3 DNA sequence: TGTGCCAGCAGTTTTTCGACAGGGTATAACTATGGCTACACCTTC.

This clonotype has at least ten counts. This chain links TRBV2 with TRBJ2-7, with 9 nucleotides matching TRBD1. CDR1 is SNHLY and CDR2 is FYNNEI in the germline V gene. The length of the CDR3 is 16 residues. The V and J ends lost 5 bases and 7 bases, in that order; junction bases with no gene match: 15. CDR3 DNA sequence: TGTGCCAGCAGTCCAAAACCCGGGACAGGGATTTGGGAGCAGTACTTC. This encodes CASSPKPGTGIWEQYF.

This clonotype was found many times. A read error may account for a junction end that differs from germline. The V and J genes are TRBV12-3 or TRBV12-4 and TRBJ1-1, with a tentative D call TRBD1 (5 bases). CDR3 length equals 12 residues. The CDR3 reads CASRGLNAEAFF. CDR3 DNA sequence: TGTGCCAGCAGGGGGCTGAACGCTGAAGCTTTCTTT.

This clonotype was observed at least ten times. The rearrangement links TRBV7-9 to TRBJ2-1, with 10 bases that match TRBD2. The CDR3 runs to 17 residues. V lost 1 base and J lost 7; bases outside the gene matches: 10. Germline V lookup: CDR1 SEHNR, CDR2 FQNEAQ (reference sequence). The CDR3 DNA is TGTGCCAGCAGCTTAGAGATACTAGCGGGAAAGGGAAATGAGCAGTTCTTC. Translated, it gives CASSLEILAGKGNEQFF. Looking up the rest from reference TRBV7-9 and TRBJ2-1 gives the full variable domain: DTGVSQNPRHKITKRGQNVTFRCDPISEHNRLYWYRQTLGQGPEFLTYFQNEAQLEKSRLLSDRFSAERPKGSFSTLEIQRTEQGDSAMYLCASSLEILAGKGNEQFFGPGTRLTVL.

A note on this clonotype: A read error may explain this, as a much larger clone is one base away. This CDR3 is missing its conserved last phenylalanine or tryptophan, likely due to a read error. The CDR3 nucleotides are TGTGCCAGCAGCTTAGATGGGGGGGAGCACTACAATGAGCAGTTCTTA. It translates to CASSLDGGEHYNEQFL. V gene TRBV11-2 combines with J gene TRBJ2-1, with 7 positions matching TRBD2. This CDR3 has 16 amino acids. Germline V gene lookup returns CDR1 SGHAT and CDR2 FQNNGV. V gave up 0 bases and J gave up 3 bases; unmatched junction bases: 5.

This clonotype has at least ten counts. The V gene is TRBV11-2, the J gene TRBJ2-5; D is ambiguous. Germline CDR1 SGHAT, CDR2 FQNNGV. The length of the CDR3 is 18 residues. V was cut by 3 bases and J by 6 bases, with 26 bases left in between. CDR3 sequence: CASSLWVGVDQLEKTQYF. The CDR3 nucleotides read TGTGCCAGCAGCTTGTGGGTTGGCGTGGACCAGCTTGAGAAGACCCAGTACTTC.

The table lists this clonotype with a few counts. This rearrangement joins TRBV27 to TRBJ2-4; D gene ambiguous. Trimming removed 8 bases at V and 3 bases at J, with 8 bases between. Germline V gene data show CDR1 as MNHEY and CDR2 as SMNVEV (reference sequence). The CDR3 totals 12 residues. CDR3 in DNA: TGTGCCAGCGGAAAGGTCAAAAACATTCAGTACTTC. Protein sequence: CASGKVKNIQYF.